Below, 3 T cell receptor beta chains from the same sample are listed, as sequenced in a study of memory CD4+ T cells and cytomegalovirus serostatus. This table comes from immunoSEQ multiplex PCR, and its TCRdb copy is limited to in-frame clones, with some not included. The sample yields fewer than 50,000 clones, about four fifths seen once. Single viable CD3+CD4+CD8-CD45RO+ cells were sorted as the memory CD4+ T cells. The sequenced material came from memory CD4+ T cells from blood. These receptors originate from an adult in good health and CMV-seronegative.

This clone showed up just a few times. The V call is TRBV7-9, the J call TRBJ2-1; 13 bases are shared with TRBD2. The CDR3 loop spans 17 amino acids. V lost 5 bases, J lost 3 bases, and 7 bases stayed unmatched. Germline V gives CDR1 SEHNR, CDR2 FQNEAQ (reference sequence). The CDR3 sequence: CASSLGLAGDGYNEQFF. The CDR3 coding sequence is TGTGCCAGCAGCCTCGGACTAGCGGGAGATGGCTACAATGAGCAGTTCTTC. The full variable domain, its missing parts supplied by reference TRBV7-9 and TRBJ2-1, is DTGVSQNPRHKITKRGQNVTFRCDPISEHNRLYWYRQTLGQGPEFLTYFQNEAQLEKSRLLSDRFSAERPKGSFSTLEIQRTEQGDSAMYLCASSLGLAGDGYNEQFFGPGTRLTVL.

This clone was recorded once. V gene TRBV11-2 combines with J gene TRBJ1-1; D call uncertain. The CDR3 consists of 13 residues. Germline-derived CDR1 and CDR2 are SGHAT and FQNNGV. V was cut by 3 bases and J by 6 bases, with 11 bases left in between. The CDR3 DNA reads as TGTGCCAGCAGCTTCGCGGGTATTGCTGAAGCTTTCTTT. This sequence encodes CASSFAGIAEAFF.

This clone is a singleton in its sample. The J gene is TRBJ2-5, the V gene TRBV5-6, with D perhaps TRBD1 (7 bases). CDR3 length: 12 amino acids. Trimming removed 7 bases at V and 5 bases at J, with 12 bases between. Germline V gene lookup returns CDR1 SGHDT and CDR2 YYEEEE. CDR3 nucleotide sequence: TGTGCCAGCGGGGGGACAGTCGAGACCCAGTACTTC. Its translation: CASGGTVETQYF. Full variable domain (rest looked up from reference TRBV5-6 and TRBJ2-5): DAGVTQSPTHLIKTRGQQVTLRCSPKSGHDTVSWYQQALGQGPQFIFQYYEEEERQRGNFPDRFSGHQFPNYSSELNVNALLLGDSALYLCASGGTVETQYFGPGTRLLVL.